These 7 T cell receptor beta chains were sequenced from one sample in a study of T cell changes during pregnancy in multiple sclerosis. Generated by immunoSEQ multiplex PCR, the TCRdb table keeps only in-frame clones and is missing some. This table has 40,000 to 45,000 clones, 80% to 90% appearing once. Sequenced material: CD4+ T cells from peripheral blood mononuclear cells, taken in the first trimester of pregnancy. The receptors were sampled from a female donor with multiple sclerosis, enrolled in a pregnancy study.

CDR3 protein: CASGLVGGPYEQYF. CDR3 in DNA: TGTGCTAGTGGTTTGGTAGGGGGCCCCTACGAGCAGTACTTC. V is TRBV12-5 and J is TRBJ2-7, with 7 bases aligning to TRBD1. Germline CDR1 is LGHNT and CDR2 is FRNRAP. This CDR3 spans 14 amino acids. Trimming took 0 bases from V and 2 from J; bases not matched to a gene: 1.

The chain is built from TRBV9 and TRBJ2-3, with 10 positions matching TRBD2. The junction had 10 bases not matched to a gene; V was cut back by 0 bases and J by 6 bases. Germline CDR1 reads SGDLS; CDR2 reads YYNGEE. This CDR3 contains 17 residues. The CDR3, as DNA: TGTGCCAGCAGCGTAGAGAGTCTAGCGGGAGTGTTGGATACGCAGTATTTT. Translation: CASSVESLAGVLDTQYF.

The genes are TRBV30 and TRBJ2-3, with 7 bases fitting TRBD1. This CDR3 is 15 amino acids long. Unmatched junction bases numbered 8, after V lost 5 bases and J lost 0 bases. Germline values: CDR1 GTSNPN, CDR2 SVGIG (reference sequence). CDR3 coding DNA: TGTGCCTGGGCCCCGGGACAGCTTAGCACAGATACGCAGTATTTT. Its protein is CAWAPGQLSTDTQYF.

V is TRBV6-5 and J is TRBJ2-7, with 7 bases lining up with TRBD2. CDR3 length equals 16 residues. V shed 0 bases and J 3 bases; nucleotides not matched to a gene: 8. Germline values: CDR1 MNHEY, CDR2 SVGAGI. The CDR3 DNA sequence: TGTGCCAGCAGTTACTCTGGGCTAGCGGACATCTACGAGCAGTACTTC. The encoded protein is CASSYSGLADIYEQYF.

The J gene is TRBJ2-7, the V gene TRBV19, with D possibly being TRBD1 (6 bases). This CDR3 contains 14 residues. Germline-derived CDR1 and CDR2 are LNHDA and SQIVND (reference sequence). Trimming took 4 bases from V and 4 from J, leaving 14 bases between them. Here the CDR3 reads CASSTRGIGYEQYF. The DNA of the CDR3 is TGTGCCAGTAGTACCAGGGGTATTGGGTACGAGCAGTACTTC.

V gene TRBV19 combines with J gene TRBJ2-1; tentative D call: TRBD1 (5 bases). CDR3 length equals 14 residues. Germline V gives CDR1 LNHDA, CDR2 SQIVND (reference sequence). Trimming took off 7 bases at V and 3 bases at J, with 13 bases between the two ends. In DNA form, the CDR3 reads TGTGCCAGTAAGGCAGGGATGGGCTACAATGAGCAGTTCTTC. As protein: CASKAGMGYNEQFF.

The CDR3 DNA reads TGTGCCAGCTCACCCCAGGGGGCGAGTAGTGAAAAACTGTTTTTT. This encodes CASSPQGASSEKLFF. The V gene is TRBV18, the J gene TRBJ1-4, with 8 bases that match TRBD1. J lost 7 bases, V lost 3 bases, and 7 bases had no gene match. The CDR3 extends over 15 amino acids. CDR1 KGHSH and CDR2 LQKENI come from the germline V gene.